Sequencing of this T cell receptor beta chain was carried out in a study of a mutant IDH1 vaccine in newly diagnosed glioma. Turning to the study itself: Patients had eight vaccinations, in weeks 1, 3, 5, 7, 11, 15, 19 and 23.

V lost 3 bases to trimming and J lost 6 bases, with 16 bases between them. Per the germline V gene, CDR1 is SGDLS and CDR2 is YYNGEE. The CDR3 sequence is 14 residues long. About this clone itself: Antigen unknown.

Described time point: week 23, last vaccination. Topical imiquimod was applied with each vaccine dose, which held 300 ug of mutant IDH1 20-mer peptide. Some clones are missing from TCRdb's copy, which holds only in-frame ones; the method was immunoSEQ multiplex PCR. Of roughly 60,000 clones in the sample, about 85% were seen once. The chain combines TRBV9 with TRBJ2-7; maybe TRBD1 (7 bases). The sequence was collected from a man aged 25 to 40 with glioma. The source material was PBMCs, sampled from a glioma patient whose treatment included an IDH1 peptide vaccine. CDR3 bases: TGTGCCAGCAGCGCGGCGGGACAGTCCCTCGAGCAGTACTTC. It specifies CASSAAGQSLEQYF.